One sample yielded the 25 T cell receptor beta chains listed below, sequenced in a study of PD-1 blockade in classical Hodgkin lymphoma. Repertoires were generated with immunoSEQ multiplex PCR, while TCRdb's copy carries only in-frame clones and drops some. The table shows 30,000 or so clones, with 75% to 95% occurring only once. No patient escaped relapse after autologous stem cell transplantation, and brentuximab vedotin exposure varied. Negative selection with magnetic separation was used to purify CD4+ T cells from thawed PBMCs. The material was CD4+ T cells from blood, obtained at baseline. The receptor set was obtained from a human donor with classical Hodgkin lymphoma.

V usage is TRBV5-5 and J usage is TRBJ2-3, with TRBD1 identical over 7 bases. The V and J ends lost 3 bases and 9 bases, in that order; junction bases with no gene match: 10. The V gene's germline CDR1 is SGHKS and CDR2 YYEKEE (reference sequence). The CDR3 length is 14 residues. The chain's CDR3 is CASSSPLGGGTQYF. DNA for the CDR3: TGTGCCAGCAGCTCTCCCCTAGGGGGCGGGACGCAGTATTTT.

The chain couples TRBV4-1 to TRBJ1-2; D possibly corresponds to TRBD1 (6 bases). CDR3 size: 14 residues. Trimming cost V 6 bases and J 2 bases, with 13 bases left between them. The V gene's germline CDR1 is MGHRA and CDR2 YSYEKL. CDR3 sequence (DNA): TGCGCCAGCAGTCGGACAGAGTTAAACTATGGCTACACCTTC. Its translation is CASSRTELNYGYTF.

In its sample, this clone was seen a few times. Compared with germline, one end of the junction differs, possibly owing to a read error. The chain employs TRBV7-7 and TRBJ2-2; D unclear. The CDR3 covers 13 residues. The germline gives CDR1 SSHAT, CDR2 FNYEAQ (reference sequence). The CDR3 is CASSLSRPGELFF. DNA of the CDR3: TGTGCTAGCAGCCTCAGTAGGCCCGGGGAGCTGTTTTTT.

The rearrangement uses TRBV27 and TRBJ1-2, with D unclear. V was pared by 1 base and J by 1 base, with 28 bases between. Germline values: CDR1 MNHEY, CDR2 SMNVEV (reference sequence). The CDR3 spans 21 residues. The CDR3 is CASSLYFRPGTGLFLNYGYTF. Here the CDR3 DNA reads TGTGCCAGCAGTTTATATTTCCGCCCAGGCACGGGCCTTTTTCTTAACTATGGCTACACCTTC.

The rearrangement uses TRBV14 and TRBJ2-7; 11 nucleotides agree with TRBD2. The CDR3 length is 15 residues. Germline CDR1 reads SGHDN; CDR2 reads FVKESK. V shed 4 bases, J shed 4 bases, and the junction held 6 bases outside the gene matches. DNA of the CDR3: TGTGCCAGCAGCCGTACTAGCGGGAGAGGGTACGAGCAGTACTTC. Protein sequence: CASSRTSGRGYEQYF. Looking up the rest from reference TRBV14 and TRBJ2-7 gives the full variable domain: EAGVTQFPSHSVIEKGQTVTLRCDPISGHDNLYWYRRVMGKEIKFLLHFVKESKQDESGMPNNRFLAERTGGTYSTLKVQPAELEDSGVYFCASSRTSGRGYEQYFGPGTRLTVT.

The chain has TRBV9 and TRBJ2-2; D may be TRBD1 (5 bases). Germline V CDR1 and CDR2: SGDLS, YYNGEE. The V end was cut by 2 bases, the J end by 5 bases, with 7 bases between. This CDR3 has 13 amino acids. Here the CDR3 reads CASSVDMTGELFF. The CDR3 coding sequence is TGTGCCAGCAGCGTGGACATGACCGGGGAGCTGTTTTTT. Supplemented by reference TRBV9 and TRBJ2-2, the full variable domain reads DSGVTQTPKHLITATGQRVTLRCSPRSGDLSVYWYQQSLDQGLQFLIQYYNGEERAKGNILERFSAQQFPDLHSELNLSSLELGDSALYFCASSVDMTGELFFGEGSRLTVL.

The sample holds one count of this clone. The CDR3 spells CASSLGAQQTQYF. CDR3 nucleotide sequence: TGTGCCAGCAGTTTGGGAGCCCAGCAGACCCAGTACTTC. The chain links TRBV28 to TRBJ2-5, with D perhaps matching TRBD2 (5 bases). Trimming cost V 3 bases and J 6 bases, with 11 bases left between them. Germline CDR1 is MDHEN and CDR2 is SYDVKM. This CDR3 is built from 13 residues.

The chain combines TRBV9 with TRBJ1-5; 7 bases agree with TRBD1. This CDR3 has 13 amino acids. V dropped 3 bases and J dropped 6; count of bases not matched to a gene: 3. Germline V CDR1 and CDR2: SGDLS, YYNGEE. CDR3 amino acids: CASSGQGGQPQHF. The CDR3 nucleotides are TGTGCCAGCAGCGGACAGGGCGGTCAGCCCCAGCATTTT.

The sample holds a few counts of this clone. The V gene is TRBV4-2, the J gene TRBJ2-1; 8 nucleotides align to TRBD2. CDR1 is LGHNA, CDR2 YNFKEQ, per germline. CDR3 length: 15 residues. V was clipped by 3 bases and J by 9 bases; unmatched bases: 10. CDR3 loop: CASSQVGREVREQFF. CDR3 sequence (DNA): TGTGCCAGCAGCCAGGTTGGGCGGGAGGTTCGTGAGCAGTTCTTC.

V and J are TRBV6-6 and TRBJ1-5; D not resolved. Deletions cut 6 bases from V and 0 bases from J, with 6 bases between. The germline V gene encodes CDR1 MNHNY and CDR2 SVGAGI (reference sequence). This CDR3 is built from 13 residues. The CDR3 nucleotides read TGTGCCAGCAGGCGGGATAGCAATCAGCCCCAGCATTTT. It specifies CASRRDSNQPQHF.

The CDR3 DNA reads TGTGCCAGCTCAACCCGGGACAGGGGTCTCAATGAGCAGTTCTTC. Protein product: CASSTRDRGLNEQFF. This sequence joins TRBV18 and TRBJ2-1; 10 bases align to TRBD1. The trim removed 5 bases at V and 6 bases at J, leaving 7 bases unmatched. The CDR3 covers 15 residues. Germline CDR1 reads KGHSH; CDR2 reads LQKENI.

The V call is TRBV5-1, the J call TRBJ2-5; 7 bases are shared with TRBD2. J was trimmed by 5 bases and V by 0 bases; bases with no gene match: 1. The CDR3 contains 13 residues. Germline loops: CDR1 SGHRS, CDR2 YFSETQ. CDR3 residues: CASSLAGGETQYF. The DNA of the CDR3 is TGCGCCAGCAGCTTGGCCGGGGGGGAGACCCAGTACTTC.

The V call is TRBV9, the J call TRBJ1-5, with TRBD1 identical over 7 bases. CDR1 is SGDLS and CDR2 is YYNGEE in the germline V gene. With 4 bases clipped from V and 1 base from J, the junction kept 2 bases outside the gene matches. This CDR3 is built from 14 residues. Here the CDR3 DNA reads TGTGCCAGCAGCCCGACAGGGAGCAATCAGCCCCAGCATTTT. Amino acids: CASSPTGSNQPQHF.

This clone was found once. CDR3 protein: CASSLSAGGNYGYTF. The CDR3, as DNA: TGCGCCAGCAGCTTGTCGGCAGGGGGGAACTATGGCTACACCTTC. J is TRBJ1-2 and V is TRBV5-1; the match to TRBD1 covers 7 bases. Germline CDR1 SGHRS, CDR2 YFSETQ. This CDR3 has 15 residues. The ends lost 1 base at V and 2 bases at J; junction bases unmatched: 5. Complete variable domain (other parts from reference TRBV5-1 and TRBJ1-2): KAGVTQTPRYLIKTRGQQVTLSCSPISGHRSVSWYQQTPGQGLQFLFEYFSETQRNKGNFPGRFSGRQFSNSRSEMNVSTLELGDSALYLCASSLSAGGNYGYTFGSGTRLTVV.

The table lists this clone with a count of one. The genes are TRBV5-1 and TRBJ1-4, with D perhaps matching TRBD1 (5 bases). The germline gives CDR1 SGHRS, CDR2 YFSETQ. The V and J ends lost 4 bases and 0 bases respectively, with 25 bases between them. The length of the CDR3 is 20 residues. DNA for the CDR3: TGCGCCAGCAGCCTACGGGGGTCGAAACAAGCCCACACAACTAATGAAAAACTGTTTTTT. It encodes CASSLRGSKQAHTTNEKLFF.

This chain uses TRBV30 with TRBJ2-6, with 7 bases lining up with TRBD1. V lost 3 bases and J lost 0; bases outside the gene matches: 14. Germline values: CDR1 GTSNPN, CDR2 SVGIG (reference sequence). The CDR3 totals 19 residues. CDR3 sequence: CAWRELTGTSYSGANVLTF. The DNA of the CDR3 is TGTGCCTGGAGGGAGCTGACAGGGACCTCCTACTCTGGGGCCAACGTCCTGACTTTC.

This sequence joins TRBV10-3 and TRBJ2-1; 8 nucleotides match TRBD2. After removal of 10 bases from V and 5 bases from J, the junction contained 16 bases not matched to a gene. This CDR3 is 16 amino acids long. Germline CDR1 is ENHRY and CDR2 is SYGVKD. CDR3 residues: CATSIKLLAENNEQFF. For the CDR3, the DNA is TGTGCCACCAGCATCAAACTACTAGCGGAGAACAATGAGCAGTTCTTC.

CDR3 region: CASTAGWGSETQYF. The CDR3, as DNA: TGTGCCAGCACCGCCGGGTGGGGGAGTGAGACCCAGTACTTC. This chain connects TRBV6-1 to TRBJ2-5; D assignment may be TRBD1 or TRBD2 (5 bases each). Germline V gene data show CDR1 as MNHNS and CDR2 as SASEGT. V lost 7 bases and J 5 bases, leaving 17 bases between the germline ends. The CDR3 sequence is 14 residues long.

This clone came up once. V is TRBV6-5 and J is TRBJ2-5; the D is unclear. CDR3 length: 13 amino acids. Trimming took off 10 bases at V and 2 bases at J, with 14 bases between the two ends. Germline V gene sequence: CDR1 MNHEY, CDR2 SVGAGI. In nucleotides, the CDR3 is TGTGCCAATACCCTTAATACACAAGAGACCCAGTACTTC. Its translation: CANTLNTQETQYF.

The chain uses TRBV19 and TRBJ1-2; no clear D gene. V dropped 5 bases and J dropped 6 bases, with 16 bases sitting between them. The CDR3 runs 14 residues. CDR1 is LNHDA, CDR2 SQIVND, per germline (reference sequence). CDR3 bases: TGTGCCAGTAGTGCACTGGACCGGGTTGATGGCTACACCTTC. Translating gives CASSALDRVDGYTF.

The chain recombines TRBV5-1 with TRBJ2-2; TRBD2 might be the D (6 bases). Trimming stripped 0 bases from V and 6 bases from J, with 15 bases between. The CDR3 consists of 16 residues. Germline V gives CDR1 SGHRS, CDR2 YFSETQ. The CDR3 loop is CASSLEGGRAAGELFF. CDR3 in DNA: TGCGCCAGCAGCTTGGAAGGAGGGCGGGCGGCCGGGGAGCTGTTTTTT.

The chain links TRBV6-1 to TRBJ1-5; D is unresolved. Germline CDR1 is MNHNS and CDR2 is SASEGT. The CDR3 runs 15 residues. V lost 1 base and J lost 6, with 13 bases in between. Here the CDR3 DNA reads TGTGCCAGCAGTGAAGTCGGGTTCGGCGGTCAGCCCCAGCATTTT. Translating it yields CASSEVGFGGQPQHF.

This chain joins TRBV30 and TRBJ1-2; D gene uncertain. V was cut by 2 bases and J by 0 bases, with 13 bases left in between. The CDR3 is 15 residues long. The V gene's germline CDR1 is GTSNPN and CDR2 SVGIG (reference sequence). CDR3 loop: CAWSTYSLANYGYTF. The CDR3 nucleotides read TGTGCCTGGAGTACCTACAGCCTAGCTAACTATGGCTACACCTTC. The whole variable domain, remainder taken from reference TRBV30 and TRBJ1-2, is SQTIHQWPATLVQPVGSPLSLECTVEGTSNPNLYWYRQAAGRGLQLLFYSVGIGQISSEVPQNLSASRPQDRQFILSSKKLLLSDSGFYLCAWSTYSLANYGYTFGSGTRLTVV.

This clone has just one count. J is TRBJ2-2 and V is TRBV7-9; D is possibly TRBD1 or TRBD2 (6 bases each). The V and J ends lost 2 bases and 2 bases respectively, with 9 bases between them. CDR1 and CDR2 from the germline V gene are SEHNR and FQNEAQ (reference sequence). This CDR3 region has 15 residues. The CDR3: CASSLRGPNTGELFF. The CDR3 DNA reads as TGTGCCAGCAGCTTACGGGGGCCCAACACCGGGGAGCTGTTTTTT.

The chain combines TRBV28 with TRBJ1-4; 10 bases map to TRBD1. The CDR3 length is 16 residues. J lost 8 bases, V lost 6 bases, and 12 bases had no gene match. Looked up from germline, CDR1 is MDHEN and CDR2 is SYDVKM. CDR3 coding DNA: TGTGCCAGCAGACCCGGGACAGGGGTCGGAGAGGAAAAACTGTTTTTT. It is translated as CASRPGTGVGEEKLFF.